The clone carrying this TCR beta chain was found a few times. This CDR3 spans 14 amino acids. With 8 bases removed from V and 2 bases from J, the gap between germline ends came to 13 bases. CDR1 is SQVTM and CDR2 is ANQGSEA in the germline V gene. This sample was included in a study of early T cells in non-severe SARS-CoV-2 infection. TCRdb used MiXCR to reprocess the 5' RACE reads, holding one entry per CDR3 protein. The data show 70,000 to 75,000 distinct CDR3 sequences, with roughly 13% seen just once and around 15% held by the top ten. The sequenced material came from whole blood. This receptor was taken from an adult who was a healthcare worker with PCR-confirmed SARS-CoV-2 infection or an uninfected control (not recorded which). The rearrangement links TRBV29-1 to TRBJ1-6; a possible D gene is TRBD1 (6 bases). Here the CDR3 reads CSLLWTAYNSPLHF. The DNA for the CDR3 is TGCAGCTTGCTATGGACAGCCTATAATTCACCCCTCCACTTT. Using reference TRBV29-1 and TRBJ1-6 for the parts outside the CDR3, the full variable domain is SAVISQKPSRDICQRGTSLTIQCQVDSQVTMMFWYRQQPGQSLTLIATANQGSEATYESGFVIDKFPISRPNLTFSTLTVSNMSPEDSSIYLCSLLWTAYNSPLHFGNGTRLTVT.